This T cell receptor (beta chain) was obtained from a study of Ad26.COV2.S vaccination and SARS-CoV-2 variants. Overall study results and limits: Post-vaccination spike-specific CD8+ and CD4+ T cell responses reportedly had substantial breadth.

Trimming removed 4 bases at V and 8 bases at J, with 17 bases between. Germline loops: CDR1 SGHTA, CDR2 FQGTGA. The CDR3 totals 14 residues. Treatment given: some 20 received Ad26.COV2.S at low or high dose, single or two shots; roughly five received placebo; per-sample allocation not given. Sampling happened 63 days after the first vaccine or placebo injection. As for this clone: The antigen is not known.

Profiled with immunoSEQ multiplex PCR; TCRdb holds only in-frame clones, not every one. The profile shows more than 300,000 clones, about 89% of them singletons. The source is a person between 18 and 65 years old who received the Ad26.COV2.S COVID-19 vaccine or a placebo. The sequencing here drew on peripheral blood, taken in a trial of Ad26.COV2.S vaccine versus placebo. The chain joins TRBV7-3 to TRBJ1-1; tentatively, D is TRBD1 (6 bases). CDR3 bases: TGTGCCAGCAGCTCCCTGGGGGGGGGCACAGAAGCTTTCTTT. Its translation is CASSSLGGGTEAFF.